The source of this T cell receptor beta chain is a study of molecular identifiers for immune sequencing clone quantification. Overall study results and limits: With a barcode shared among identical TCR molecules, highly expanded clone sizes could be underestimated. Beyond 20 RNA copies, clones held over 97% of effector molecules, compared with under 1% in naive cells.

Concerning this clonotype: Its antigen is currently unknown. A much bigger clone sits one base away, suggesting this may be a read error.

From the PCR reads, TCRdb called clonotypes with MiXCR, one entry per CDR3 protein. This table has more than 85,000 distinct CDR3 sequences, roughly a third appearing once. With 10%, 30% or 50% of RNA, about 20,000 to 1,100,000 naive CD8 T cells were sequenced. Naive CD8 T cell sorting was performed on the CD8+CD4-CCR7+CD45RA+ phenotype. The clonotype originates from a human donor in good health. Some libraries in this study had Jurkat cell RNA spiked in. The sequenced material came from naive CD8+ T cells from blood, with Jurkat cell RNA spiked in. Subset indicated: FACS-sorted CD8+CD4-CCR7+CD45RA+ naive T cells.

Here the CDR3 reads CASSALVFSYEQYF. The CDR3 DNA sequence: TGTGCCAGCAGCGCTCTAGTGTTCTCCTACGAGCAGTACTTC. V and J are TRBV7-2 and TRBJ2-7; D gene uncertain. The germline gives CDR1 SGHTA, CDR2 FQGNSA. CDR3 length: 14 amino acids. V lost 5 bases, J lost 0 bases, and 11 bases lay in between.